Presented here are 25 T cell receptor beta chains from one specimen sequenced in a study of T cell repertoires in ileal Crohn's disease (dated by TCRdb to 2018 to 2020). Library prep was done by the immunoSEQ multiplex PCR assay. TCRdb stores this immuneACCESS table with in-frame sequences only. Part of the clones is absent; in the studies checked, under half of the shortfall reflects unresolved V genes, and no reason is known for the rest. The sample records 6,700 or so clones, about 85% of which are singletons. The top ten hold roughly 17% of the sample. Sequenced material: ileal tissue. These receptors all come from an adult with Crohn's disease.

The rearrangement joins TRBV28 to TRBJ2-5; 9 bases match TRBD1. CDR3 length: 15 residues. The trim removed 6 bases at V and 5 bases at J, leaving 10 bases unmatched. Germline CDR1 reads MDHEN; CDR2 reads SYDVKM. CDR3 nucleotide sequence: TGTGCCAGCAGCCCGGGGACAGGGTTATCGGAGACCCAGTACTTC. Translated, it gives CASSPGTGLSETQYF.

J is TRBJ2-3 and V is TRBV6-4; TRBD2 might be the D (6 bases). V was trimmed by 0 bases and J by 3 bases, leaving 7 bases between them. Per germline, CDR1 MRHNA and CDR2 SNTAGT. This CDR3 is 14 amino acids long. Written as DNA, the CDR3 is TGTGCCAGCAGTGACTCGCGGGAAACAGATACGCAGTATTTT. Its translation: CASSDSRETDTQYF.

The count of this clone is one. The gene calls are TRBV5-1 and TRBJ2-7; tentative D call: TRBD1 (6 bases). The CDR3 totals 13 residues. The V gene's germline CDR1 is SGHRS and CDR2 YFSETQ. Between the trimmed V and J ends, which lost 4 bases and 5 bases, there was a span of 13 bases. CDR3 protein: CASSTTGSHEQYF. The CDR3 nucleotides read TGCGCCAGCAGCACTACAGGGTCGCACGAGCAGTACTTC. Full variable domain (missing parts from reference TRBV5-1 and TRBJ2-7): KAGVTQTPRYLIKTRGQQVTLSCSPISGHRSVSWYQQTPGQGLQFLFEYFSETQRNKGNFPGRFSGRQFSNSRSEMNVSTLELGDSALYLCASSTTGSHEQYFGPGTRLTVT.

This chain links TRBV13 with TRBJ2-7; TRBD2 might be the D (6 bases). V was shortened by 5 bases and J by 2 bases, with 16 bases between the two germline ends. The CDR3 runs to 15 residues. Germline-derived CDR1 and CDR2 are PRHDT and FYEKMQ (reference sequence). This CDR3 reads CASSPGGAGPYEQYF. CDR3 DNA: TGTGCCAGCAGCCCCGGCGGTGCGGGGCCCTACGAGCAGTACTTC. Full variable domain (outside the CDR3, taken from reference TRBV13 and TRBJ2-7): AAGVIQSPRHLIKEKRETATLKCYPIPRHDTVYWYQQGPGQDPQFLISFYEKMQSDKGSIPDRFSAQQFSDYHSELNMSSLELGDSALYFCASSPGGAGPYEQYFGPGTRLTVT.

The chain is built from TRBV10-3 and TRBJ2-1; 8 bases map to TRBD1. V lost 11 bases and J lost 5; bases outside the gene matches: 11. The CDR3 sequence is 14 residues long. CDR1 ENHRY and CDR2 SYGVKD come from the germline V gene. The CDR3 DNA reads TGTGCCTCGAGTTGGTTACAGGGGGACAATGAGCAGTTCTTC. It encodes CASSWLQGDNEQFF.

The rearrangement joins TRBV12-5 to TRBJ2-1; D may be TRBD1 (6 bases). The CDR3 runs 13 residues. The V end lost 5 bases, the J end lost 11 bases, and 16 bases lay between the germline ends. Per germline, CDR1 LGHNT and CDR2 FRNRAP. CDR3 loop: CASGTQGRAKQFF. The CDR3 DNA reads TGTGCTAGTGGTACGCAGGGGCGGGCCAAGCAGTTCTTC. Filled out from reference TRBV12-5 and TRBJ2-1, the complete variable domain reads DARVTQTPRHKVTEMGQEVTMRCQPILGHNTVFWYRQTMMQGLELLAYFRNRAPLDDSGMPKDRFSAEMPDATLATLKIQPSEPRDSAVYFCASGTQGRAKQFFGPGTRLTVL.

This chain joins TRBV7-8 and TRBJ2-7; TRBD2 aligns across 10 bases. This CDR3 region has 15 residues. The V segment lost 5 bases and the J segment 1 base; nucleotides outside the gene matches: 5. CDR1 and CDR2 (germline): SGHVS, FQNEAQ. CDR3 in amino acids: CASSNPTSGSYEQYF. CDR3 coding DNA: TGTGCCAGCAGCAACCCGACTAGCGGGTCCTACGAGCAGTACTTC.

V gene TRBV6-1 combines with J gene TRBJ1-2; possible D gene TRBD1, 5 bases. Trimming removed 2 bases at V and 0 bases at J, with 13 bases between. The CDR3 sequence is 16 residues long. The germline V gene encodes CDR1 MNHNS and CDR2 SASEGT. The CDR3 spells CASSERVGGSNYGYTF. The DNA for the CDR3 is TGTGCCAGCAGTGAACGGGTTGGGGGGTCTAACTATGGCTACACCTTC.

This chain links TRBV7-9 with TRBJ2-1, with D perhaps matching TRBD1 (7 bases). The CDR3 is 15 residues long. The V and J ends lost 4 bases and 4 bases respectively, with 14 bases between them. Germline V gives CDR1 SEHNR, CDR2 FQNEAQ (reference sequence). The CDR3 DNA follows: TGTGCCAGCAGCTCGACAGGGACTTTTTACAATGAGCAGTTCTTC. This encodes CASSSTGTFYNEQFF. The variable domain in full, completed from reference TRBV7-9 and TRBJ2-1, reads DTGVSQNPRHKITKRGQNVTFRCDPISEHNRLYWYRQTLGQGPEFLTYFQNEAQLEKSRLLSDRFSAERPKGSFSTLEIQRTEQGDSAMYLCASSSTGTFYNEQFFGPGTRLTVL.

The CDR3 DNA reads TGTGCCAGCAGTCCCGGGACTAGCGGCTACGAGCAGTACTTC. Amino acid sequence: CASSPGTSGYEQYF. The rearrangement joins TRBV27 to TRBJ2-7; 11 nucleotides align to TRBD2. The trim removed 5 bases at V and 3 bases at J, leaving 3 bases unmatched. The CDR3 contains 14 residues. Germline values: CDR1 MNHEY, CDR2 SMNVEV (reference sequence).

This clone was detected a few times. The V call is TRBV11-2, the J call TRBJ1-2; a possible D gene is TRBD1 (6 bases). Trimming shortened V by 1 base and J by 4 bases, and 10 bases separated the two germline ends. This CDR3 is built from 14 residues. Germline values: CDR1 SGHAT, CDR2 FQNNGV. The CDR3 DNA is TGTGCCAGCAGCTTAGTTGGACAGACCTATGGCTACACCTTC. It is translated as CASSLVGQTYGYTF.

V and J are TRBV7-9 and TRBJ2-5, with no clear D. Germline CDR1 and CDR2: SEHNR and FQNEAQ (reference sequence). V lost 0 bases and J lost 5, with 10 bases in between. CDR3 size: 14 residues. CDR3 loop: CASSLAERRETQYF. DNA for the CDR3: TGTGCCAGCAGCTTAGCGGAGCGTCGCGAGACCCAGTACTTC.

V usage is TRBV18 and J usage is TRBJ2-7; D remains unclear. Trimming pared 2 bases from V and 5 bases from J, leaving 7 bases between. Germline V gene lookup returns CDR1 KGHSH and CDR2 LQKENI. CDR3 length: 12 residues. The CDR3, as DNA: TGTGCCAGCTCACCAGGCTCGCACGAGCAGTACTTC. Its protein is CASSPGSHEQYF.

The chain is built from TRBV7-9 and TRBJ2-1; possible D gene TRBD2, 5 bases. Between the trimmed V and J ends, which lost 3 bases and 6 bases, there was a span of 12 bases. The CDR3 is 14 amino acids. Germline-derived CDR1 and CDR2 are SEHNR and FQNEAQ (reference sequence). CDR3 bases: TGTGCCAGCAGCTTTACTAGTTTAGGCAATGAGCAGTTCTTC. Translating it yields CASSFTSLGNEQFF.

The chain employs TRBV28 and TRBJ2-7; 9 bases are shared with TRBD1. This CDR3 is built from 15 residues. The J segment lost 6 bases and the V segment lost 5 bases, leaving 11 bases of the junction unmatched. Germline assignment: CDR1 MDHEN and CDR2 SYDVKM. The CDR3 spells CASSEAGTGKSEQYF. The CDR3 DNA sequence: TGTGCCAGCAGTGAGGCCGGGACAGGGAAATCCGAGCAGTACTTC.

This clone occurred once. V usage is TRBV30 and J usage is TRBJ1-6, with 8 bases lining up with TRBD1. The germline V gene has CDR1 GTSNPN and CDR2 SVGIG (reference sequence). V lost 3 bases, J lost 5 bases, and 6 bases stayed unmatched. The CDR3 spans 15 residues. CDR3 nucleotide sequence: TGTGCCTGGAGAAAACCGGACAGGGATAATTCACCCCTCCACTTT. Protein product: CAWRKPDRDNSPLHF.

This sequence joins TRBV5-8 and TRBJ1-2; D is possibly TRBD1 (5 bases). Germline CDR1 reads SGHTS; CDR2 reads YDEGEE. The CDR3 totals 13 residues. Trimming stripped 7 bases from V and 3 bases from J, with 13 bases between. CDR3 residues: CASPEGVDYGYTF. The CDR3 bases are TGTGCCAGCCCCGAAGGGGTTGACTATGGCTACACCTTC.

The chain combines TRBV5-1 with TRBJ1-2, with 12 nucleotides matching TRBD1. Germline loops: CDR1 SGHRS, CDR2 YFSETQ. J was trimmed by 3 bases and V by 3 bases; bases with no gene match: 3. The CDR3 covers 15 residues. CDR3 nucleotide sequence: TGCGCCAGCAGCTCGGGGACAGGGGGCTACTATGGCTACACCTTC. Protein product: CASSSGTGGYYGYTF.

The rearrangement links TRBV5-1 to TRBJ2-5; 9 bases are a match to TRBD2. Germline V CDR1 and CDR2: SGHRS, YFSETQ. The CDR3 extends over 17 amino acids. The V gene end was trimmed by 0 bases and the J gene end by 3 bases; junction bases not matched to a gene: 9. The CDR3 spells CASSLAMGLAGEETQYF. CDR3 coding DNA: TGCGCCAGCAGCTTGGCGATGGGTTTAGCGGGAGAAGAGACCCAGTACTTC.

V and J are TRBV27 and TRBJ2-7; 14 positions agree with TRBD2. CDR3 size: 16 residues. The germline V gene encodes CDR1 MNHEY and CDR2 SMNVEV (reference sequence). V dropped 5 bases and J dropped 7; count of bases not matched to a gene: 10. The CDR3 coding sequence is TGTGCCAGCAGTCAGCACCAGGGACTAGCGGGAGTGGAGCAGTACTTC. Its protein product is CASSQHQGLAGVEQYF.

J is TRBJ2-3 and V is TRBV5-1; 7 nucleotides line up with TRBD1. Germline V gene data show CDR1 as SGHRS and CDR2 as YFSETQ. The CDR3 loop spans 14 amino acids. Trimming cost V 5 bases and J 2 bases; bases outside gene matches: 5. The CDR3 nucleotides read TGCGCCAGCAGACCCGGACAGGTCACAGATACGCAGTATTTT. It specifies CASRPGQVTDTQYF.

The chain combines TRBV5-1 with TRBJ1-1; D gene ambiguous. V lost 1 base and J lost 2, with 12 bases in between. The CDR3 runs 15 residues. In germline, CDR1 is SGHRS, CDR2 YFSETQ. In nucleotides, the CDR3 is TGCGCCAGCAGCTTGAGGTCTGAGGTTAACACTGAAGCTTTCTTT. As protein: CASSLRSEVNTEAFF. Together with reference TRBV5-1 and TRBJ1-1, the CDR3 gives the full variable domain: KAGVTQTPRYLIKTRGQQVTLSCSPISGHRSVSWYQQTPGQGLQFLFEYFSETQRNKGNFPGRFSGRQFSNSRSEMNVSTLELGDSALYLCASSLRSEVNTEAFFGQGTRLTVV.

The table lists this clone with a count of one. CDR3: CASSYFQRERHNEQFF. In DNA, the CDR3 is TGTGCCAGCAGTTACTTTCAGCGGGAGAGGCACAATGAGCAGTTCTTC. The chain carries TRBV6-5 and TRBJ2-1; 8 nucleotides align to TRBD2. The germline V gene has CDR1 MNHEY and CDR2 SVGAGI. The CDR3 length is 16 residues. The ends lost 1 base at V and 5 bases at J; junction bases unmatched: 7.

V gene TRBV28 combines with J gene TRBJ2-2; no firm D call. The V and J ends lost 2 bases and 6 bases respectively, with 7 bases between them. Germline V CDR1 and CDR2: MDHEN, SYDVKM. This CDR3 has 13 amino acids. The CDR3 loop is CASSLLSPGELFF. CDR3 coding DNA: TGTGCCAGCAGTTTACTTAGCCCCGGGGAGCTGTTTTTT.

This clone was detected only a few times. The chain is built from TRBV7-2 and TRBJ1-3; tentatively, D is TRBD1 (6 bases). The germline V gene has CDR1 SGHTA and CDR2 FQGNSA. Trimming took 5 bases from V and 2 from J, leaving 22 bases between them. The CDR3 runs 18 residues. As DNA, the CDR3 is TGTGCCAGCAGCACCATGGACAGCCCCACTAAAACTGGAAACACCATATATTTT. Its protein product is CASSTMDSPTKTGNTIYF.